This TCR beta chain came from a study of cytomegalovirus exposure and HLA in healthy donors. Findings of the study overall: Within the data, a cluster of highly shared sequence variants was likely a sequencing artifact.

This clone was detected once. The antigen is unknown. With V trimmed by 6 bases and J by 10 bases, 9 bases remained unmatched. CDR1 MDHEN and CDR2 SYDVKM come from the germline V gene. The CDR3 extends over 13 amino acids. With 60 Vbeta and 13 Jbeta primers, the PCR was carried out. Libraries were prepared by immunoSEQ multiplex PCR; TCRdb keeps only in-frame clonotypes and omits some of them. The repertoire holds 170,000 or so clones, with over 75% as singletons. The material sequenced was PBMCs. This clonotype was obtained from a woman in her 50s in good health and CMV-seropositive. The chain recombines TRBV28 with TRBJ1-1, with 9 bases fitting TRBD1. The CDR3 sequence is CASRKQGALRAFF. Written as DNA, the CDR3 is TGTGCCAGCAGAAAACAGGGGGCGCTTCGAGCTTTCTTT.